The TCR beta chain described here comes from a study of T cell responses to AZD1222 COVID-19 vaccine. The CDR3 has 15 residues. Germline CDR1 reads SGHAT; CDR2 reads FQNNGV. V lost 0 bases, J lost 5 bases, and 13 bases lay in between. Study results and limitations: Baseline seropositivity occurred in only a handful of AZD1222 recipients. Breadth and depth of Spike-specific TCRs rose after two AZD1222 doses. The CD4 TCRs associated with vaccination extended across spike and predominated at 160-218 and 743-854. Repertoire sampling occurred only after the peak T cell response.

To note about this clone: As yet, its antigen is unknown.

Assay: immunoSEQ multiplex PCR; the TCRdb copy retains only in-frame clones and omits some. The profile shows approximately 85,000 clones, 86% of them singletons. The V gene is TRBV11-2, the J gene TRBJ2-5, with D possibly matching TRBD1 (5 bases). The source is an adult in good health. Sequenced here: peripheral blood, sampled on day 0 of AZD1222 vaccination. The chain's CDR3 is CASSLDGRASETQYF. The DNA of the CDR3 is TGTGCCAGCAGCTTAGATGGCAGGGCGTCGGAGACCCAGTACTTC.